A selection of T cell receptor beta chains follows, all from one sample in a study of T cell repertoires in cytomegalovirus infection. No antigen has been identified for these receptors. TCRdb itself ran the reads through MiXCR, one entry per CDR3 protein. The data hold 200,000 or so distinct CDR3 sequences, with 38% observed a single time. This specimen consisted of CD8+ T cells from cultured PBMCs, obtained from culture after CMV antigen stimulation. Receptors originate from a human donor in good health (CMV status not recorded). Some clones in this sample may be carry-over from other donors' samples. The CDR3 runs from the conserved cysteine through the conserved F or W. The D gene is left open where the match is weak. Only some rows state a clone size, as once, few, many or a class for expanded clones.

V	size	J	D	CDR3	DNA
TRBV18	NA	TRBJ2-3	NA	CASSLTPGHRSDTDTQYF	TGTGCCAGCTCGCTTACTCCGGGACACAGGTCAGACACAGATACGCAGTATTTT
TRBV5-4	NA	TRBJ2-3	NA	CASSSHTRLALEPDTQYF	TGTGCCAGCAGCTCACATACGAGGTTAGCGCTTGAACCGGATACGCAGTATTTT
TRBV11-2	NA	TRBJ2-7	NA	CVSSPGRSYEQYF	TGTGTCAGCAGCCCGGGACGTTCCTACGAGCAGTACTTC
TRBV6-1	many	TRBJ2-3	TRBD1	CASTTDRSSTDTQYF	TGTGCCAGCACTACGGACAGGTCTAGCACAGATACGCAGTATTTT
TRBV27	few	TRBJ1-6	NA	CASRARRPYNSPLHF	TGTGCCAGCAGGGCCCGGAGGCCCTATAATTCACCCCTCCACTTT
TRBV10-3	few	TRBJ2-7	NA	CAISEKVPGTTLYEQYF	TGTGCCATCAGTGAGAAGGTTCCCGGGACAACCCTCTACGAGCAGTACTTC
TRBV7-3	NA	TRBJ1-1	NA	CASSQPGQNTEAFF	TGTGCCAGCAGCCAACCTGGACAGAACACTGAAGCTTTCTTT
TRBV7-2	many	TRBJ2-1	TRBD2	CASSFGLAGVGEQFF	TGTGCCAGCAGCTTCGGACTAGCGGGGGTCGGTGAGCAGTTCTTC
TRBV4-1	NA	TRBJ2-5	TRBD2	CASSALAGGLRETQYF	TGCGCCAGCAGCGCACTAGCGGGGGGGCTTCGAGAGACCCAGTACTTC
TRBV7-3	NA	TRBJ2-5	NA	CASSNGDVPIGETQYF	TGTGCCAGCAGTAATGGGGACGTCCCTATTGGAGAGACCCAGTACTTC
TRBV7-8	many	TRBJ2-3	NA	CASSLGAQGPIADTQYF	TGTGCCAGCAGCTTAGGAGCGCAGGGCCCAATAGCAGATACGCAGTATTTT
TRBV6-6	once	TRBJ1-5	NA	CASSYPRGAHSNQPQHF	TGTGCCAGCAGTTACCCGAGAGGTGCTCATAGCAATCAGCCCCAGCATTTT
TRBV27	few	TRBJ1-1	NA	CASSLQRTDHEAFF	TGTGCCAGCAGTCTTCAGCGGACAGATCATGAAGCTTTCTTT
TRBV29-1	NA	TRBJ2-1	NA	CSVSGRNEQFF	TGCAGCGTTTCCGGGAGAAATGAGCAGTTCTTC
TRBV5-4	NA	TRBJ2-3	TRBD2	CASSSTLAGSDTQYF	TGTGCCAGCAGCTCCACTTTAGCGGGGTCAGATACGCAGTATTTT
TRBV14	NA	TRBJ2-7	NA	CASSQENSDYEQYF	TGTGCCAGCAGCCAAGAAAATTCTGACTACGAGCAGTACTTC
TRBV5-5	once	TRBJ2-5	TRBD2	CASSLGASGSETQYF	TGTGCCAGCAGCTTGGGGGCTAGCGGGAGTGAGACCCAGTACTTC
TRBV27	few	TRBJ1-2	TRBD1	CASSYGTGEGYTF	TGTGCCAGCAGTTACGGGACAGGGGAAGGCTACACCTTC
TRBV27	NA	TRBJ2-4	NA	CASSSKWGKNIQYF	TGTGCCAGCAGTTCAAAATGGGGCAAAAACATTCAGTACTTC
TRBV7-9	NA	TRBJ2-7	NA	CASSPWRAGGYEQYF	TGTGCCAGCAGCCCCTGGAGGGCAGGCGGCTACGAGCAGTACTTC
TRBV11-2	few	TRBJ2-1	TRBD2	CASSSPLAGSYNEQFF	TGTGCCAGCAGCTCCCCCCTAGCGGGAAGCTACAATGAGCAGTTCTTC
TRBV29-1	NA	TRBJ2-7	NA	CSVEDVKGYEQYF	TGCAGCGTTGAAGATGTTAAAGGCTACGAGCAGTACTTC
TRBV4-1	once	TRBJ2-1	NA	CASSKTDVASVSVYNEHFF	TGCGCCAGCAGCAAAACCGATGTGGCGAGCGTGTCAGTTTACAATGAGCATTTCTTC
TRBV24-1	few	TRBJ2-7	NA	CATSDRQDPYEQYF	TGTGCCACCAGTGACCGACAGGATCCCTACGAGCAGTACTTC
TRBV6-2/TRBV6-3	few	TRBJ1-6	NA	CASSSGTYNSPLHF	TGTGCCAGCAGTTCCGGGACCTATAATTCACCCCTCCACTTT
TRBV5-6	few	TRBJ2-1	TRBD2	CASSPGTSGVNEQFF	TGTGCCAGCAGCCCGGGGACTAGCGGGGTGAATGAGCAGTTCTTC
TRBV2	NA	TRBJ2-7	NA	CASSAWGKTYEQYF	TGTGCCAGCAGTGCGTGGGGGAAGACCTACGAGCAGTACTTC
TRBV5-6	NA	TRBJ2-3	NA	CASSLAARPTDTQYF	TGTGCCAGCAGCTTGGCCGCCAGACCCACAGATACGCAGTATTTT
TRBV7-4	many	TRBJ2-3	NA	CASSSPVGGSSTDTQYF	TGTGCCAGCAGCTCCCCGGTCGGCGGAAGTAGCACAGATACGCAGTATTTT
TRBV6-6	NA	TRBJ2-7	NA	CASAIRQGTYEQYF	TGTGCCAGCGCGATAAGGCAGGGGACCTACGAGCAGTACTTC
TRBV29-1	NA	TRBJ2-1	TRBD2	CSVDGPTFTGGLGNEQFF	TGCAGCGTTGATGGGCCGACCTTCACGGGGGGGCTTGGGAATGAGCAGTTCTTC
TRBV7-7	NA	TRBJ1-5	NA	CASSPRPRGEQPQHF	TGTGCCAGCAGCCCGAGACCCCGAGGTGAGCAGCCCCAGCATTTT
TRBV12-3/TRBV12-4	NA	TRBJ2-3	TRBD2	CASTLAGFTDTQYF	TGTGCCAGCACCCTAGCGGGGTTCACAGATACGCAGTATTTT
TRBV6-1	few	TRBJ2-5	NA	CASSEKGRWAETQYF	TGTGCCAGCAGTGAAAAGGGACGATGGGCAGAGACCCAGTACTTC
TRBV11-2	NA	TRBJ2-5	TRBD1	CASSSPGQGAWVQYF	TGTGCCAGCAGCTCCCCTGGACAGGGGGCATGGGTCCAGTACTTC
TRBV5-1	NA	TRBJ2-3	TRBD2	CASSGGSTSGGVDTQYF	TGCGCCAGCAGCGGGGGCTCGACTAGCGGGGGTGTAGATACGCAGTATTTT
TRBV6-5	few	TRBJ2-3	NA	CASQITPSGSTDTQYF	TGTGCCAGCCAAATTACACCCAGCGGTAGCACAGATACGCAGTATTTT
TRBV7-6	NA	TRBJ2-7	NA	CASSLGGDNEQYF	TGTGCCAGCAGCTTAGGCGGGGACAACGAGCAGTACTTC
TRBV6-5	once	TRBJ1-1	NA	CASNRAGTEAFF	TGTGCCAGCAATAGGGCAGGGACTGAAGCTTTCTTT
TRBV11-2	few	TRBJ2-3	NA	CASSFWEARTPDTQYF	TGTGCCAGCAGCTTTTGGGAGGCTCGTACCCCAGATACGCAGTATTTT
TRBV4-1	NA	TRBJ1-3	TRBD1	CASSLRQGRDSGNTIYF	TGCGCCAGCAGCCTTCGACAGGGTAGGGACTCTGGAAACACCATATATTTT
TRBV6-6	few	TRBJ2-7	NA	CASSYGGPLVTSNEQYF	TGTGCCAGCAGTTACGGCGGACCACTAGTGACGTCGAATGAGCAGTACTTC
TRBV9	NA	TRBJ2-1	NA	CASSVGEHPYYNEQFF	TGTGCCAGCAGCGTAGGGGAACACCCCTATTACAATGAGCAGTTCTTC
TRBV6-6	NA	TRBJ1-3	NA	CASLPRNGGNTIYF	TGTGCCAGCCTACCCAGGAACGGCGGAAACACCATATATTTT